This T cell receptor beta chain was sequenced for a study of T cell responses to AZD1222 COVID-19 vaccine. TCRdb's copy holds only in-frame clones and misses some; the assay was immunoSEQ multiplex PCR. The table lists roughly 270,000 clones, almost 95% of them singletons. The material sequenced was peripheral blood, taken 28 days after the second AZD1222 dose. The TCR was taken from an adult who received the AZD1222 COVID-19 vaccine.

CDR3 bases: TGTGCCAGCAGCCAAGTCCTAGCGGGAGATAGGAATGAGCAGTTCTTC. It specifies CASSQVLAGDRNEQFF. The gene calls are TRBV3-1 (or the pseudogene TRBV3-2) and TRBJ2-1; 10 bases are a match to TRBD2. CDR3 length equals 16 residues. Germline V CDR1 and CDR2: LGHDT, YNNKEL (reference sequence). V was clipped by 1 base and J by 7 bases; unmatched bases: 7.